Listed below are T cell receptor beta chains from one sample, sequenced in a study of T cell repertoires in cytomegalovirus infection. TCRdb passed the reads through MiXCR, listing each CDR3 protein once. Among about 890,000 distinct CDR3 sequences, around 32% were seen once, and the ten largest hold about 14%. No antigens are known for them. The material sequenced was cultured CD8+ T cells from PBMCs, taken from culture after CMV antigen stimulation. All receptors come from a human donor in good health (CMV status not recorded). Some clones in this sample may be carry-over from other donors' samples. Each CDR3 is given with its conserved first and last residue. D genes are given only for firm matches. Clone size is not always given. Where it is, it says once, few, many or a class for expanded clones.

v_gene,d_gene,abundance,j_gene,CDR3nt,CDR3aa
TRBV7-8,-,-,TRBJ1-5,TGTGCCAGCAGCTTCGGTCGTGAACCCCAGCATTTT,CASSFGREPQHF
TRBV27,TRBD2,-,TRBJ2-1,TGTGCCAGCACTCCCGGACTAGCGGGGGCCTCCTACAATGAGCAGTTCTTC,CASTPGLAGASYNEQFF
TRBV10-3,-,-,TRBJ2-7,TGTGCCATCAGTGATGTCTTAGGCTTCGACCCCGGAACCTACGAGCAGTACTTC,CAISDVLGFDPGTYEQYF
TRBV7-4,TRBD2,-,TRBJ2-2,TGTGCCAGCAGCTCTCACCCCCTAGCGGGGGAGGGCACCGGGGAGCTGTTTTTT,CASSSHPLAGEGTGELFF
TRBV7-7,-,-,TRBJ2-7,TGTGCTAGCAGCTTAGATCCCGGTGTCTCCTACGAGCAGTACTTC,CASSLDPGVSYEQYF
TRBV27,-,few,TRBJ1-1,TGTGCCAGCAGGAAGAAAGGGGAAGCTTTCTTT,CASRKKGEAFF
TRBV7-6,-,-,TRBJ1-2,TGTGCCAGCAGCTTCCGAGATGTAGGGTCTACCCTCTATGGCTACACCTTC,CASSFRDVGSTLYGYTF
TRBV7-2,-,many,TRBJ1-5,TGTGCCAGCAGCTTAGGAATTTATAGCAATCAGCCCCAGCATTTT,CASSLGIYSNQPQHF
TRBV20-1,-,few,TRBJ2-7,TGCAGTGCTAGAGATCTAACCGGACAGAACTACGAGCAGTACTTC,CSARDLTGQNYEQYF
TRBV5-4,TRBD1,few,TRBJ2-3,TGTGCCAGCAGCTGGGACAGGGGGCCAGATACGCAGTATTTT,CASSWDRGPDTQYF
TRBV7-9,TRBD1,-,TRBJ2-3,TGTGCCAGCAGCTTAGGGGCAGCAGGGGGAGATACGCAGTATTTT,CASSLGAAGGDTQYF
TRBV2,-,-,TRBJ2-4,TGTGCCAGCAGTGAAAACATTCAGTACTTC,CASSENIQYF